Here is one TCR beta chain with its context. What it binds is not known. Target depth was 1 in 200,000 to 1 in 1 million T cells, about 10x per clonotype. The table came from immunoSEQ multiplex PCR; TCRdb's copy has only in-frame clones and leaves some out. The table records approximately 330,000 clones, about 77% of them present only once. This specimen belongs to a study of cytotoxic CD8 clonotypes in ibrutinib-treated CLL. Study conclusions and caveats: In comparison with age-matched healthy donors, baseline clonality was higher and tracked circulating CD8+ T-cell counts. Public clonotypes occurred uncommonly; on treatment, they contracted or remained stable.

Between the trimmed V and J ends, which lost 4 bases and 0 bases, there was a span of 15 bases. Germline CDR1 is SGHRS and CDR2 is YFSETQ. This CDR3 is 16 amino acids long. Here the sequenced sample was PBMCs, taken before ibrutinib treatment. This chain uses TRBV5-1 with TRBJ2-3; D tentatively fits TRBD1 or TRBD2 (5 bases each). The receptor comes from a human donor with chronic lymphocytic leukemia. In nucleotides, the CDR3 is TGCGCCAGCAGCCGCACCGTTGGGGGTAGCACAGATACGCAGTATTTT. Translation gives CASSRTVGGSTDTQYF.